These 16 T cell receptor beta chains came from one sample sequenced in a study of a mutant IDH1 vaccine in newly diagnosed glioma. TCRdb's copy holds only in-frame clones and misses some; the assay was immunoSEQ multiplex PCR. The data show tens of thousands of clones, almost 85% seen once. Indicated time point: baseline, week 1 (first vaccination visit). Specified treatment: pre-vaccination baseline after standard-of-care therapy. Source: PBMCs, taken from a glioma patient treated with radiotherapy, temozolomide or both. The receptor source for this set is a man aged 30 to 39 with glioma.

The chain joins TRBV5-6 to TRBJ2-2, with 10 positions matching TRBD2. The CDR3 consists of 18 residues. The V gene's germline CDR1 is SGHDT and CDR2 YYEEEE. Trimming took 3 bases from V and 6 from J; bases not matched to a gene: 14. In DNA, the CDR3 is TGTGCCAGCAGCTCCCGGGGTAGCGGGGGGTTAGCGGCCGGGGAGCTGTTTTTT. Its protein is CASSSRGSGGLAAGELFF.

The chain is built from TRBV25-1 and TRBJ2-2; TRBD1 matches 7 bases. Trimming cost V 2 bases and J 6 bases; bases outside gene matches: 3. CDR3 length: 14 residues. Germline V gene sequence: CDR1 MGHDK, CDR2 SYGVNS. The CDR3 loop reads CASSEADRAGELFF. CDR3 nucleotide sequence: TGTGCCAGCAGTGAAGCCGACAGGGCCGGGGAGCTGTTTTTT.

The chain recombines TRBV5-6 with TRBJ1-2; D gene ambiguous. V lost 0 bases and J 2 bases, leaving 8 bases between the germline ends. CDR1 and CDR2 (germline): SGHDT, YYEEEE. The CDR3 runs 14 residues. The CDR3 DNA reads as TGTGCCAGCAGCTTGGCCGCGCAGAACTATGGCTACACCTTC. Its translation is CASSLAAQNYGYTF.

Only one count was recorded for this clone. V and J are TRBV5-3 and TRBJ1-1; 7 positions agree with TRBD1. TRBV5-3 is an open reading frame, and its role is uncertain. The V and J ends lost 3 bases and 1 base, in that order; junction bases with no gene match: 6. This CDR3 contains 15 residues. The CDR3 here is CARSYRQGGNTEAFF. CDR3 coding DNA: TGTGCCAGAAGCTATAGACAGGGCGGGAACACTGAAGCTTTCTTT.

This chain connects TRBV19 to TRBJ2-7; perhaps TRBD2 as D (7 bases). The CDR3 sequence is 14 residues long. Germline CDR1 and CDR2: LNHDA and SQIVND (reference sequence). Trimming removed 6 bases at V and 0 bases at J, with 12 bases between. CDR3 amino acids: CASRRGGLSYEQYF. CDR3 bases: TGTGCCAGTAGAAGGGGGGGGCTCTCCTACGAGCAGTACTTC.

CDR3 DNA sequence: TGCAGTGGGTGGATTGGGGGCGAGCAGTACTTC. It encodes CSGWIGGEQYF. This rearrangement joins TRBV20-1 to TRBJ2-7, with D tentatively TRBD1 or TRBD2 (5 bases each). The germline V gene encodes CDR1 DFQATT and CDR2 SNEGSKA (reference sequence). This CDR3 contains 11 residues. Trimming cost V 7 bases and J 6 bases, with 13 bases left between them.

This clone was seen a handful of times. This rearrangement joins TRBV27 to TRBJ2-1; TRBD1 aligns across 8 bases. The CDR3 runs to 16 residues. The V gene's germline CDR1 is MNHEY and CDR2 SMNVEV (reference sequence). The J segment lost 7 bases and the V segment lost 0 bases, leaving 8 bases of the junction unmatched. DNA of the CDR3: TGTGCCAGCAGTTTATCGAGGACAGGGCTGTGGAATGAGCAGTTCTTC. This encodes CASSLSRTGLWNEQFF.

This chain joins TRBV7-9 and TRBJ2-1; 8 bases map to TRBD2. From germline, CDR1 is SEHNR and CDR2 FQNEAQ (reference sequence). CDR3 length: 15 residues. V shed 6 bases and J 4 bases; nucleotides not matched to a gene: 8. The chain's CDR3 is CASRELAGIYNEQFF. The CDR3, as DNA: TGTGCCAGCAGAGAATTAGCGGGGATATACAATGAGCAGTTCTTC.

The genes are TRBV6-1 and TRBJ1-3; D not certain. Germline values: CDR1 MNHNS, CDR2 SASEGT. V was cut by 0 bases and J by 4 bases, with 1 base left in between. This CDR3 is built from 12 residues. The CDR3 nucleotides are TGTGCCAGCAGTGAAGCCGGAAACACCATATATTTT. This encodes CASSEAGNTIYF.

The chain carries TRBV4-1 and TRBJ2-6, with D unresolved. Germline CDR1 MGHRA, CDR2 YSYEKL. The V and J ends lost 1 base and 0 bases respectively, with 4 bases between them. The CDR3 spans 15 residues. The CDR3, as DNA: TGCGCCAGCAGCCAAGTGATCTCTGGGGCCAACGTCCTGACTTTC. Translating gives CASSQVISGANVLTF.

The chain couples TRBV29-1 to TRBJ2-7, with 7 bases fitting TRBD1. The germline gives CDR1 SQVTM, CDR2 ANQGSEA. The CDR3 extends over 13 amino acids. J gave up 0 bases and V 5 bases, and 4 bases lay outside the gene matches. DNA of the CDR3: TGCAGCGTTCTGGGACAGTCCTCCTACGAGCAGTACTTC. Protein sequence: CSVLGQSSYEQYF.

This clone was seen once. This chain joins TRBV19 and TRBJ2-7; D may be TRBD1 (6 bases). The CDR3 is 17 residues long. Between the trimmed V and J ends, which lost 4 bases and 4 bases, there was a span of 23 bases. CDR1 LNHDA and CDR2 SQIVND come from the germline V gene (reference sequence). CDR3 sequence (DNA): TGTGCCAGTAGTACCGCCTACAGGGAAGGCCTCTCATACGAGCAGTACTTC. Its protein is CASSTAYREGLSYEQYF.

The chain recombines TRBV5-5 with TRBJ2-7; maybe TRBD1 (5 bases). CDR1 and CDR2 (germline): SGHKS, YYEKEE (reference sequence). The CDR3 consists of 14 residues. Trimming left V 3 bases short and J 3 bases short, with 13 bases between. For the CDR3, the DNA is TGTGCCAGCAGCTCAAGGACATATTACTACGAGCAGTACTTC. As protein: CASSSRTYYYEQYF.

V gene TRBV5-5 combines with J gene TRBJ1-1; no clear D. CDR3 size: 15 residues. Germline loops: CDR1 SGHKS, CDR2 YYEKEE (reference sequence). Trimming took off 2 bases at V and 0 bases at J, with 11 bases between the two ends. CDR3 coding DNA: TGTGCCAGCAGCTTTGTACCCGACATGAACACTGAAGCTTTCTTT. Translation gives CASSFVPDMNTEAFF.

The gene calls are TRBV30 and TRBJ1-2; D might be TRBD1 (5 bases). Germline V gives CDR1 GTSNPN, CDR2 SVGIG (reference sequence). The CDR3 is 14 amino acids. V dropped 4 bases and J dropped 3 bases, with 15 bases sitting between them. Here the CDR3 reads CAWNWDRGDYGYTF. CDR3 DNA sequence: TGTGCCTGGAACTGGGACCGTGGGGACTATGGCTACACCTTC.

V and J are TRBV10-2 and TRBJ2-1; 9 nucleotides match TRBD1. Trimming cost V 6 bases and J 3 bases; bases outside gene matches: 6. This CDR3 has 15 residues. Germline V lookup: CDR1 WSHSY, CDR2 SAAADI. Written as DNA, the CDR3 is TGCGCCAGCAGCGTACTGGGACAGGGCTACAATGAGCAGTTCTTC. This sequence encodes CASSVLGQGYNEQFF.